This TCR beta chain came from a study of T cell responses to AZD1222 COVID-19 vaccine. Looking at the study overall: Second-dose recipients at about 4 or about 12 weeks were treated as one pooled group. Study-wide findings and caveats: Clonal diversity was possibly underestimated, and the donors were mostly white British, with more females.

Points on this clone: No antigen is known for it.

The CDR3 extends over 17 amino acids. Germline CDR1 and CDR2: LGHNA and YNFKEQ. V lost 0 bases and J 0 bases, leaving 15 bases between the germline ends. The protocol was immunoSEQ multiplex PCR, while the TCRdb copy is restricted to in-frame clones and leaves out a portion. The sample yields about 180,000 clones, about 91% seen once. The chain couples TRBV4-2 to TRBJ2-7; D remains ambiguous. This clonotype was obtained from an adult in good health. The sample here was peripheral blood, taken on day 0 of AZD1222 vaccination. The CDR3 DNA reads TGTGCCAGCAGCCAAGATTTGCTCACTCCAAACTCCTACGAGCAGTACTTC. This codes for CASSQDLLTPNSYEQYF.